This entry is about one T cell receptor beta chain. There is no known antigen for this receptor. No base qualities exist here, and no much larger clone lies one base off it. V is clipped by 6 bases and J by 8 bases, and the sequence between their germline boundaries is 16 bases long. In the germline V gene (reference sequence), CDR1 corresponds to MNHEY and CDR2 to SMNVEV. Inclusive of the bounding cysteine and phenylalanine, the CDR3 is 14 residues long. Only the CDR3 portion is preserved as DNA: 42 bases, with reading frame beginning at the first base. The record originates from a study of T cell repertoires in cytomegalovirus infection (dated by TCRdb to about 2019). Concerning the study at large: Alongside well-studied HLA-B-restricted epitopes, the peptide stimulations were aimed at recently identified HLA-C-restricted CMV epitopes, whose presentation resists viral immunomodulation. Donor HLA type was relevant to the analysis, as public TCR beta signatures indicated carriage of CMV infection together with the matching HLA type.

Sequencing took place on an Illumina HiSeq 1500. Clones were called with MiXCR by TCRdb after fastp trimmed the public reads at Q25, and only in-frame beta chains were retained. Entries are consolidated by CDR3 protein sequence, retaining the most common genes and DNA. This sample holds about 890,000 distinct CDR3 sequences; 31% were observed only once. The ten largest clonotypes hold 13% of the sample. Overall study results and their limits: The ex vivo response was dominated by HLA-C-restricted CMV-specific TCR beta clonotypes, which also provided the single most frequent clonotype in two of eight donors. In both this cohort and an independent cohort of 352 donors, the cumulative frequency of public TCR beta family members distinguished carriers of CMV infection plus the relevant HLA type.

What the treatment or condition label conveys for this sample: in vitro stimulation with specific CMV peptide epitopes to enrich CMV-specific T cells. Sequencing used cultured CD8+ T cells from PBMCs, obtained from culture after CMV antigen stimulation. Recombination joined TRBV27 with TRBJ1-4, with TRBD1 as a weak D call on 6 bases. The TCR comes from a human donor in good health (CMV status not recorded). Some clones in this sample may be carry-over from other donors' samples. CDR3 sequence: CASRGGGAWEKLFF. The bases read TGTGCCAGCAGAGGGGGGGGCGCCTGGGAAAAACTGTTTTTT.